This T cell receptor beta chain was captured in a study of T cell changes during pregnancy in multiple sclerosis. V lost 0 bases to trimming and J lost 10 bases; unmatched junction nucleotides: 8. The germline CDR1 and CDR2 sequences are SGDLS and YYNGEE. This CDR3 is built from 15 residues. This table comes from immunoSEQ multiplex PCR, and its TCRdb copy is limited to in-frame clones, with some not included. Of roughly 79,000 clones listed, 80% to 95% are singletons. The sequence was obtained from a female donor with multiple sclerosis, enrolled in a pregnancy study. Sequencing was performed on CD4+ T cells from peripheral blood mononuclear cells, taken before pregnancy. The J gene is TRBJ2-1, the V gene TRBV9; TRBD2 aligns across 9 bases. The CDR3 region has the DNA TGTGCCAGCAGCGTAGGACTAGCGGTGCCGCCCGAGCAGTTCTTC. Protein: CASSVGLAVPPEQFF.